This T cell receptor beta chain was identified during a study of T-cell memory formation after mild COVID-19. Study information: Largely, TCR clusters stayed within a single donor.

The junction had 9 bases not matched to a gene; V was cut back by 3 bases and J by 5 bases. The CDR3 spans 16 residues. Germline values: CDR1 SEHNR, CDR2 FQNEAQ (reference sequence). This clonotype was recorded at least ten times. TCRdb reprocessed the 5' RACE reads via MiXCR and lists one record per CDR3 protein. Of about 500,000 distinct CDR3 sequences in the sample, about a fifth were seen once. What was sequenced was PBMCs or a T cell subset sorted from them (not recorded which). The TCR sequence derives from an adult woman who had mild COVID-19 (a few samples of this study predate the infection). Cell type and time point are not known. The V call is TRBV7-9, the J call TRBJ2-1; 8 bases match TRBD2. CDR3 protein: CASSFLDGRAHNEQFF. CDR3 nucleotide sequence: TGTGCCAGCAGCTTCCTCGACGGGAGGGCCCACAATGAGCAGTTCTTC.